The 25 T cell receptor beta chains given below trace back to one sample, sequenced in a study of blood T cell repertoires in COVID-19. The method was immunoSEQ multiplex PCR; TCRdb's version includes in-frame clones alone and lacks a portion of them. The sample gives 95,000 to 150,000 clones, 75% to 90% of which show up once; 25% to 35% is in the top ten. The specimen sequenced was peripheral blood. These receptors all stem from a woman aged 70 to 79 with acute or convalescent COVID-19.

This sequence joins TRBV18 and TRBJ2-7, with 9 positions matching TRBD1. CDR3 length: 18 amino acids. Losses at the gene ends were 1 base for V and 2 bases for J; bases not matched to a gene: 12. CDR1 and CDR2 from the germline V gene are KGHSH and LQKENI. The CDR3 sequence is CASSPLPPGTGFPYEQYF. Written as DNA, the CDR3 is TGTGCCAGCTCACCACTACCACCCGGGACAGGGTTCCCCTACGAGCAGTACTTC.

This clone came up once. The chain links TRBV3-1 (or the pseudogene TRBV3-2) to TRBJ1-6; D is uncertain. The length of the CDR3 is 16 residues. V was clipped by 5 bases and J by 0 bases, with 11 bases between them. Germline CDR1 and CDR2: LGHDT and YNNKEL (reference sequence). The CDR3 coding sequence is TGTGCCAGCAGCGATGGGGAGGGCTCCTATAATTCACCCCTCCACTTT. This translates into CASSDGEGSYNSPLHF.

The chain links TRBV3-1 (or the pseudogene TRBV3-2) to TRBJ2-1, with D possibly matching TRBD2 (6 bases). V shed 2 bases and J shed 8 bases, with 19 bases lying between them. This CDR3 is 16 amino acids long. Germline CDR1 LGHDT, CDR2 YNNKEL (reference sequence). CDR3 DNA: TGTGCCAGCAGCCAACCCCCAGGCGGGGTCACCCATGAGCAGTTCTTC. Protein: CASSQPPGGVTHEQFF.

DNA for the CDR3: TGTGCCAGCAGGGGAGGGGGATCTAATGAAAAACTGTTTTTT. This codes for CASRGGGSNEKLFF. The rearrangement uses TRBV28 and TRBJ1-4, with D perhaps TRBD1 (6 bases). CDR3 size: 14 residues. Germline CDR1 is MDHEN and CDR2 is SYDVKM. V was pared by 6 bases and J by 3 bases, with 11 bases between.

The V call is TRBV6-4, the J call TRBJ2-7, with 8 bases matching TRBD1. Per the germline V gene, CDR1 is MRHNA and CDR2 is SNTAGT. Losses at the gene ends were 0 bases for V and 3 bases for J; bases not matched to a gene: 10. This CDR3 region has 17 residues. CDR3 bases: TGTGCCAGCAGTGACTCGAGGCGGACAGGGTCTTACTACGAGCAGTACTTC. It yields the protein CASSDSRRTGSYYEQYF.

This chain uses TRBV20-1 with TRBJ1-6, with D unclear. V was pared by 3 bases and J by 4 bases, with 13 bases between. CDR1 and CDR2 from the germline V gene are DFQATT and SNEGSKA (reference sequence). This CDR3 contains 15 residues. CDR3 bases: TGCAGTGCTAGTTCTCGGACGGGATATAATTCACCCCTCCACTTT. Translated: CSASSRTGYNSPLHF.

The rearrangement uses TRBV6-5 and TRBJ1-1; D is unclear. Per germline, CDR1 MNHEY and CDR2 SVGAGI. CDR3 length: 16 amino acids. Trimming took off 0 bases at V and 5 bases at J, with 16 bases between the two ends. For the CDR3, the DNA is TGTGCCAGCAGTTACTCGTCCAACTCCGGCGGGACTGAAGCTTTCTTT. Translated: CASSYSSNSGGTEAFF.

The rearrangement joins TRBV18 to TRBJ1-2; 8 bases align to TRBD1. In germline, CDR1 is KGHSH, CDR2 LQKENI. The CDR3 is 14 amino acids. J lost 7 bases, V lost 3 bases, and 7 bases had no gene match. The CDR3 DNA reads TGTGCCAGCTCACCCTCGGACAGGGAGGTTGGCTACACCTTC. Amino acids: CASSPSDREVGYTF.

The chain combines TRBV14 with TRBJ1-2; a weak D match, TRBD1 (5 bases). The CDR3 is made up of 12 amino acids. V was pared by 1 base and J by 8 bases, with 8 bases between. The germline CDR1 and CDR2 sequences are SGHDN and FVKESK. The chain's CDR3 is CASSQGQSGYTF. CDR3 in DNA: TGTGCCAGCAGCCAAGGACAGTCGGGCTACACCTTC.

This clone was seen just once. The rearrangement uses TRBV28 and TRBJ1-6; 8 nucleotides line up with TRBD1. Germline V gene data show CDR1 as MDHEN and CDR2 as SYDVKM. The CDR3 runs to 14 residues. J lost 10 bases, V lost 7 bases, and 9 bases had no gene match. The CDR3 region is CASIGAGGLSPLHF. The CDR3, as DNA: TGTGCCAGCATAGGGGCAGGGGGCTTATCACCCCTCCACTTT.

This clone was picked up one time. The DNA for the CDR3 is TGTGCCAGCAGTGTTTTTCAGAGCACAGATACGCAGTATTTT. Translated, it gives CASSVFQSTDTQYF. This chain links TRBV2 with TRBJ2-3; no clear D. CDR3 length equals 14 residues. Germline assignment: CDR1 SNHLY and CDR2 FYNNEI. The germline V and J ends were trimmed by 4 bases and 0 bases, with 8 bases remaining between them.

The J gene is TRBJ2-1, the V gene TRBV6-6; perhaps TRBD1 as D (6 bases). CDR1 is MNHNY, CDR2 SVGAGI, per germline (reference sequence). The CDR3 is 15 residues long. The V end was cut by 2 bases, the J end by 10 bases, with 18 bases between. CDR3 amino acids: CASSYQPRDQGEQFF. The CDR3 coding sequence is TGTGCCAGCAGTTACCAACCCCGGGACCAGGGGGAGCAGTTCTTC.

The chain combines TRBV18 with TRBJ1-2; D is ambiguous. The ends were cut back, 0 bases at V and 7 bases at J, with 9 bases in the middle. This CDR3 spans 13 amino acids. Per the germline V gene, CDR1 is KGHSH and CDR2 is LQKENI. CDR3 nucleotides: TGTGCCAGCTCACCACCGAGTTTTGGTGGCTACACCTTC. Amino acids: CASSPPSFGGYTF.

This clone appeared once. DNA for the CDR3: TGTGCCAGCAGGGGACTAGCGGGTACCTACGAGCAGTACTTC. It translates to CASRGLAGTYEQYF. V and J are TRBV6-5 and TRBJ2-7; 12 bases are shared with TRBD2. The CDR3 has 14 residues. V trimming: 6 bases; J trimming: 2 bases; junction bases outside the gene matches: 2. The germline V gene encodes CDR1 MNHEY and CDR2 SVGAGI.

The chain recombines TRBV6-5 with TRBJ2-3; 9 nucleotides line up with TRBD1. This CDR3 is built from 14 residues. V lost 0 bases, J lost 14 bases, and 9 bases stayed unmatched. CDR1 MNHEY and CDR2 SVGAGI come from the germline V gene. The CDR3 is CASSYSSRDRELYF. The CDR3, as DNA: TGTGCCAGCAGTTACTCGTCCCGGGACAGGGAATTGTATTTT.

The rearrangement joins TRBV19 to TRBJ2-5; 7 positions match TRBD2. The CDR3 contains 13 residues. V gave up 5 bases and J gave up 5 bases; unmatched junction bases: 5. Germline V gives CDR1 LNHDA, CDR2 SQIVND (reference sequence). CDR3 residues: CASSSGGGETQYF. CDR3 nucleotides: TGTGCCAGTAGTTCGGGGGGTGGGGAGACCCAGTACTTC.

The chain recombines TRBV11-2 with TRBJ1-2; 8 bases are a match to TRBD1. V lost 0 bases to trimming and J lost 7 bases; unmatched junction nucleotides: 4. In germline, CDR1 is SGHAT, CDR2 FQNNGV. The CDR3 is made up of 14 amino acids. The CDR3 spells CASSLDRTGTGYTF. In DNA, the CDR3 is TGTGCCAGCAGCTTAGATAGGACAGGGACTGGCTACACCTTC.

The chain carries TRBV12-3 or TRBV12-4 and TRBJ1-1; TRBD1 is a possible D gene (6 bases). V was shortened by 6 bases and J by 1 base, with 9 bases between the two germline ends. This CDR3 comprises 13 residues. CDR3 coding DNA: TGTGCCAGCAGCCGACAGGCGAACACTGAAGCTTTCTTT. Translating gives CASSRQANTEAFF.

The V gene is TRBV5-1, the J gene TRBJ2-1, with D possibly being TRBD2 (7 bases). The V end was cut by 3 bases, the J end by 5 bases, with 12 bases between. This CDR3 has 14 residues. Germline assignment: CDR1 SGHRS and CDR2 YFSETQ. CDR3: CASSSRGPNNEQFF. CDR3 bases: TGCGCCAGCAGCTCGCGGGGGCCCAACAATGAGCAGTTCTTC.

The genes are TRBV18 and TRBJ2-7; TRBD1 is a possible D gene (5 bases). The CDR3 has 16 residues. Germline CDR1 reads KGHSH; CDR2 reads LQKENI. V was pared by 2 bases and J by 0 bases, with 14 bases between. Here the CDR3 reads CASSPITGASSYEQYF. In DNA form, the CDR3 reads TGTGCCAGCTCACCAATCACAGGAGCCAGCTCCTACGAGCAGTACTTC. Full variable domain (rest looked up from reference TRBV18 and TRBJ2-7): NAGVMQNPRHLVRRRGQEARLRCSPMKGHSHVYWYRQLPEEGLKFMVYLQKENIIDESGMPKERFSAEFPKEGPSILRIQQVVRGDSAAYFCASSPITGASSYEQYFGPGTRLTVT.

This chain joins TRBV11-3 and TRBJ2-3; 9 nucleotides match TRBD1. The CDR3 spans 17 residues. The V segment lost 5 bases and the J segment 4 bases; nucleotides outside the gene matches: 13. The germline V gene encodes CDR1 SGHNT and CDR2 YENEEA. In nucleotides, the CDR3 is TGTGCCAGCAGCGTCCGGGACAGGGCGTTTCGGGCAGATACGCAGTATTTT. Translating it yields CASSVRDRAFRADTQYF.

This chain links TRBV28 with TRBJ1-5, with TRBD1 identical over 8 bases. The trim removed 7 bases at V and 4 bases at J, leaving 12 bases unmatched. Germline CDR1 is MDHEN and CDR2 is SYDVKM. This CDR3 has 16 residues. The CDR3 here is CASTVGQGGGNQPQHF. For the CDR3, the DNA is TGTGCCAGCACCGTAGGACAGGGAGGAGGGAATCAGCCCCAGCATTTT.

The rearrangement uses TRBV5-6 and TRBJ2-7, with D tentatively TRBD1 (6 bases). The CDR3 extends over 13 amino acids. With 4 bases removed from V and 1 base from J, the gap between germline ends came to 9 bases. Germline loops: CDR1 SGHDT, CDR2 YYEEEE. DNA for the CDR3: TGTGCCAGCAGCAGTGGACAGTCCTACGAGCAGTACTTC. Its translation: CASSSGQSYEQYF.

A single count supports this clone. The chain links TRBV30 to TRBJ1-1; D remains unclear. Trimming cost V 4 bases and J 6 bases, with 15 bases left between them. The CDR3 is 13 amino acids. Germline V gene sequence: CDR1 GTSNPN, CDR2 SVGIG (reference sequence). Here the CDR3 DNA reads TGTGCCTGGACCATACTCGATAAGTCTGAAGCTTTCTTT. Protein sequence: CAWTILDKSEAFF.

There are a few counts of this clone. The J gene is TRBJ1-1, the V gene TRBV19, with 12 nucleotides matching TRBD1. The V segment lost 6 bases and the J segment 11 bases; nucleotides outside the gene matches: 7. The CDR3 extends over 13 amino acids. In germline, CDR1 is LNHDA, CDR2 SQIVND (reference sequence). In nucleotides, the CDR3 is TGTGCCAGTAGGGGGACAGGGGGCGTCTGGGCTTTCTTT. Its translation: CASRGTGGVWAFF.